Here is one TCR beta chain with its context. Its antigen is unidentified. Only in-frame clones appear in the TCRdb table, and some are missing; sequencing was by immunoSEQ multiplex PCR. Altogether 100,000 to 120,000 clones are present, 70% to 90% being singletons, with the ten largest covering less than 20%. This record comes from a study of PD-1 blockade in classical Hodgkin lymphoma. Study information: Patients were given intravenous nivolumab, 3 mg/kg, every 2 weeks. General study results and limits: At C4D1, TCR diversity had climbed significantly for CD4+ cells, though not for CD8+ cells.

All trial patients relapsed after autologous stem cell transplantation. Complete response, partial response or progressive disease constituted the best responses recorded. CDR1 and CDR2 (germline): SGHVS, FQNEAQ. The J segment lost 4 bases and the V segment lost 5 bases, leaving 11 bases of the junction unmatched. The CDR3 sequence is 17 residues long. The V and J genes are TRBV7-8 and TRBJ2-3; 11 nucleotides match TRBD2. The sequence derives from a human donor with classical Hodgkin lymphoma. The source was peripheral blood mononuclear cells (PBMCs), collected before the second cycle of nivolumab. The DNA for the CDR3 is TGTGCCAGCAGCCCGGACCTGGGACTAGCGGCCCCAGATACGCAGTATTTT. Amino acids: CASSPDLGLAAPDTQYF. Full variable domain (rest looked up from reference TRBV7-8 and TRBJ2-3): GAGVSQSPRYKVAKRGQDVALRCDPISGHVSLFWYQQALGQGPEFLTYFQNEAQLDKSGLPSDRFFAERPEGSVSTLKIQRTQQEDSAVYLCASSPDLGLAAPDTQYFGPGTRLTVL.